The text below deals with one TCR beta chain. The target antigen is unknown. Sequence at one end of the junction differs from germline and may be a read error. The sample originates from a study of PD-1 blockade in classical Hodgkin lymphoma. Findings of the study overall: Diminished baseline TCR diversity has been reported in newly diagnosed patients relative to healthy donors.

Following autologous stem cell transplantation, relapse occurred in every patient, and exposure to brentuximab vedotin varied. CD4+ T cells were purified from thawed PBMCs by magnetic negative selection. The length of the CDR3 is 16 residues. Germline values: CDR1 SGHNT, CDR2 YYREEE (reference sequence). Some clones are missing from TCRdb's copy, which holds only in-frame ones; the method was immunoSEQ multiplex PCR. This table has 12,000 or so clones, under 85% appearing once. The gene calls are TRBV5-4 and TRBJ2-2; 7 bases are shared with TRBD2. The TCR sequence derives from a human donor with classical Hodgkin lymphoma. Sequenced here: CD4+ T cells from blood, sampled at baseline. CDR3 protein: CASSQEAGRNTGELFF. CDR3 nucleotides: TGCGCCAGCAGCCAAGAAGCGGGGCGGAACACCGGGGAGCTGTTTTTT.